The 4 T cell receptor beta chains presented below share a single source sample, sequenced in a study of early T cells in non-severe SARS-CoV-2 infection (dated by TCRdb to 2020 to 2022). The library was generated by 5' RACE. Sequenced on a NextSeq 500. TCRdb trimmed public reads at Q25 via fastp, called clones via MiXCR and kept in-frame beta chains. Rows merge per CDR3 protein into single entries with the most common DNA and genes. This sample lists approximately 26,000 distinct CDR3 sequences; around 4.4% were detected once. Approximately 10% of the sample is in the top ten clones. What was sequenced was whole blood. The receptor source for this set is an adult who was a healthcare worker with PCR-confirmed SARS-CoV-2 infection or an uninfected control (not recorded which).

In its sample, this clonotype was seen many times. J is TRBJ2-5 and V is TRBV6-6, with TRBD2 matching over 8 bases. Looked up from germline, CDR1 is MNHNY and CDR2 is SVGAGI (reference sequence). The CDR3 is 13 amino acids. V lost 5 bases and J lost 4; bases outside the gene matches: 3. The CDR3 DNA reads TGTGCCAGCAGTATAGCGGGAACAGAGACCCAGTACTTC. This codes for CASSIAGTETQYF.

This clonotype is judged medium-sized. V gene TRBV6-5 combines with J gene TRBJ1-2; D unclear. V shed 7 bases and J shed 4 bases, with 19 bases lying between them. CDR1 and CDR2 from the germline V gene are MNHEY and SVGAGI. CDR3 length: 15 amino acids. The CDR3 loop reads CASTLRTPLGYGYTF. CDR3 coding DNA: TGTGCCAGCACCCTGAGGACCCCTTTGGGCTATGGCTACACCTTC.

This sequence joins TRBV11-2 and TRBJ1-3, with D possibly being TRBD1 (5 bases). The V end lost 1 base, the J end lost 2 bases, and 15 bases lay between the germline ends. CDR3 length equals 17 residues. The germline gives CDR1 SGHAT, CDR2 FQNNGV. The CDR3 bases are TGTGCCAGCAGCTTAGCTCAGGGAGGAAGAACTGGAAACACCATATATTTT. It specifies CASSLAQGGRTGNTIYF.

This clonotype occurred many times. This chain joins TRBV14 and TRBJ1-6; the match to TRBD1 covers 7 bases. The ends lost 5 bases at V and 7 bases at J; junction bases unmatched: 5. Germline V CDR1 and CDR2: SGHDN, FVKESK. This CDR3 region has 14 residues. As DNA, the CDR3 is TGTGCCAGCAGCTTCCAGGGGGGAAATTCACCCCTCCACTTT. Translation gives CASSFQGGNSPLHF. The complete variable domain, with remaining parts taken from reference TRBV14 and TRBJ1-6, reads EAGVTQFPSHSVIEKGQTVTLRCDPISGHDNLYWYRRVMGKEIKFLLHFVKESKQDESGMPNNRFLAERTGGTYSTLKVQPAELEDSGVYFCASSFQGGNSPLHFGNGTRLTVT.